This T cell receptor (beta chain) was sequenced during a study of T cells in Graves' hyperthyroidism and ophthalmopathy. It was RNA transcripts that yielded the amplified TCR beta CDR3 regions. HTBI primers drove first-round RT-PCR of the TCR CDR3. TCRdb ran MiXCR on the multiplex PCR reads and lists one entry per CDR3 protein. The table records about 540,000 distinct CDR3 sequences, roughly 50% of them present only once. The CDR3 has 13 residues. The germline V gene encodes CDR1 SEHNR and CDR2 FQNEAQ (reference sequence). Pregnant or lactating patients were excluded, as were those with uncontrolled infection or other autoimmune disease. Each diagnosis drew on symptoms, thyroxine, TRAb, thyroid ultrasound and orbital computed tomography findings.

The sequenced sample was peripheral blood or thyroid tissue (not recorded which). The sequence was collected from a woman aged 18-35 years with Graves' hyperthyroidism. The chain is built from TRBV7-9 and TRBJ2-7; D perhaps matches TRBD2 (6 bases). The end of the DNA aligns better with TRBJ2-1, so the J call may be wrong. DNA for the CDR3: TGTGCCAGCAGCTTAGAGCGGGTCGACGAGCAGTTCTTC. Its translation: CASSLERVDEQFF.